This T cell receptor (beta chain) was identified in a study of OX40 agonist ivuxolimab in advanced cancers. Produced via immunoSEQ multiplex PCR; TCRdb's table is partial and in-frame only. The data contain approximately 92,000 clones, roughly 95% of them singletons. This CDR3 comprises 17 residues. Germline V CDR1 and CDR2: ENHRY, SYGVKD. After removal of 0 bases from V and 6 bases from J, the junction contained 10 bases not matched to a gene. This TCR came from an adult with an advanced solid tumor such as melanoma, head and neck, liver or kidney cancer. The sample was CD4+ or CD8+ T cells sorted from blood, taken in a trial of the OX40 agonist ivuxolimab. The J gene is TRBJ2-2, the V gene TRBV10-3, with TRBD2 identical over 7 bases. CDR3 nucleotide sequence: TGTGCCATCAGTGAGTCAATGGCGGGAGAAGTCGCCGGGGAGCTGTTTTTT. This gives the protein CAISESMAGEVAGELFF.